This TCR beta chain was sequenced in a study of radiation and T cells in renal cell carcinoma. TCRdb's table, derived via immunoSEQ multiplex PCR, lists solely in-frame clones and lacks some. The sample records about 78,000 clones, 89% being singletons. The CDR3 spans 15 residues. J was trimmed by 7 bases and V by 5 bases; bases with no gene match: 5. Germline V CDR1 and CDR2: SGHTA, FQGNSA. Study-level points and caveats: From baseline, blood top tumor clonotypes peaked at 2 weeks post-radiation. Pretreatment tumor biopsies were lacking, so baseline clonotypes are unknown.

Points on this clone: Its antigen is as yet unknown.

As to time point: blood 4 weeks post-SBRT, at nephrectomy. Treatment reported: 15 Gy SBRT to primary tumor, nephrectomy 4 weeks later. Nephrectomy followed 15 Gy stereotactic body radiation by 4 weeks. Clear cell pathology was present in this patient's renal cell carcinoma. The genes are TRBV7-2 and TRBJ2-1, with TRBD2 identical over 13 bases. This material consisted of blood, taken from a patient whose treatment included radiotherapy and nephrectomy. This clonotype was sampled from a woman aged 70-85 years with renal cell carcinoma. The CDR3 reads CASSRGLAGVNEQFF. DNA for the CDR3: TGTGCCAGCAGCCGTGGACTAGCGGGGGTTAATGAGCAGTTCTTC.